These 27 T cell receptor beta chains were all obtained from the same sample, sequenced in a study of OX40 agonist ivuxolimab in advanced cancers. TCRdb's table, derived via immunoSEQ multiplex PCR, lists solely in-frame clones and lacks some. The repertoire holds approximately 25,000 clones, with 80% to 90% as singletons. The sample in question was CD4+ or CD8+ T cells sorted from blood, obtained in a trial of the OX40 agonist ivuxolimab. The receptors were gathered from an adult with an advanced solid tumor such as melanoma, head and neck, liver or kidney cancer.

J is TRBJ1-2 and V is TRBV7-3, with no clear D. The CDR3 contains 15 residues. Germline V gene data show CDR1 as SGHTA and CDR2 as FQGTGA. V was trimmed by 3 bases and J by 0 bases, leaving 11 bases between them. As DNA, the CDR3 is TGTGCCAGCAGCTTGCCGGCCGAGACTAACTATGGCTACACCTTC. Translated, it gives CASSLPAETNYGYTF.

This clone was counted a single time. CDR3 coding DNA: TGTGCCAGCAGTCGCCCCACAGGGGAAGAGCAGTACTTC. It encodes CASSRPTGEEQYF. V and J are TRBV6-5 and TRBJ2-7; 7 nucleotides line up with TRBD1. With V trimmed by 5 bases and J by 7 bases, 8 bases remained unmatched. Looked up from germline, CDR1 is MNHEY and CDR2 is SVGAGI. The CDR3 extends over 13 amino acids.

This clone has just a few counts. The chain carries TRBV11-2 and TRBJ2-5, with unresolved D. CDR1 and CDR2 from the germline V gene are SGHAT and FQNNGV. Between the trimmed V and J ends, which lost 0 bases and 7 bases, there was a span of 3 bases. There are 11 residues in the CDR3. The CDR3 spells CASSLEGTQYF. In DNA form, the CDR3 reads TGTGCCAGCAGCTTAGAGGGGACCCAGTACTTC.

V usage is TRBV28 and J usage is TRBJ2-2; maybe TRBD2 (6 bases). The germline V gene encodes CDR1 MDHEN and CDR2 SYDVKM. CDR3 size: 15 residues. V was trimmed by 2 bases and J by 5 bases, leaving 12 bases between them. The DNA for the CDR3 is TGTGCCAGCAGTTTAATCGGGAGCGGGACCGGGGAGCTGTTTTTT. It yields the protein CASSLIGSGTGELFF.

V usage is TRBV7-9 and J usage is TRBJ2-7; 7 nucleotides align to TRBD1. The CDR3 sequence is 12 residues long. The germline V gene has CDR1 SEHNR and CDR2 FQNEAQ (reference sequence). The V gene end was trimmed by 5 bases and the J gene end by 3 bases; junction bases not matched to a gene: 1. The CDR3 sequence: CASSPGGYEQYF. CDR3 sequence (DNA): TGTGCCAGCAGCCCAGGGGGCTACGAGCAGTACTTC. Full variable domain (missing parts from reference TRBV7-9 and TRBJ2-7): DTGVSQNPRHKITKRGQNVTFRCDPISEHNRLYWYRQTLGQGPEFLTYFQNEAQLEKSRLLSDRFSAERPKGSFSTLEIQRTEQGDSAMYLCASSPGGYEQYFGPGTRLTVT.

The chain is built from TRBV27 and TRBJ2-1, with TRBD2 matching over 12 bases. The V gene end was trimmed by 5 bases and the J gene end by 9 bases; junction bases not matched to a gene: 11. The CDR3 extends over 16 amino acids. The germline gives CDR1 MNHEY, CDR2 SMNVEV (reference sequence). The chain's CDR3 is CASSPATSGRIGEQFF. The CDR3 DNA follows: TGTGCCAGCAGTCCAGCCACTAGCGGGAGGATTGGTGAGCAGTTCTTC.

This chain connects TRBV5-3 to TRBJ2-7; TRBD1 agrees at 10 bases. TRBV5-3 is known as an ORF, though its function is uncertain. This CDR3 region has 16 residues. The junction had 9 bases not matched to a gene; V was cut back by 0 bases and J by 6 bases. CDR3 sequence: CARSLAWTGGRFEQYF. CDR3 in DNA: TGTGCCAGAAGCTTGGCTTGGACAGGGGGGCGCTTCGAGCAGTACTTC.

This chain joins TRBV30 and TRBJ1-5; weak D call: TRBD1 (6 bases). This CDR3 is 15 amino acids long. V shed 2 bases and J shed 1 base, with 12 bases lying between them. In germline, CDR1 is GTSNPN, CDR2 SVGIG (reference sequence). CDR3 amino acids: CAWSPGESSNQPQHF. For the CDR3, the DNA is TGTGCCTGGAGTCCAGGGGAATCAAGCAATCAGCCCCAGCATTTT. Combining the CDR3 with reference TRBV30 and TRBJ1-5 gives the whole variable domain SQTIHQWPATLVQPVGSPLSLECTVEGTSNPNLYWYRQAAGRGLQLLFYSVGIGQISSEVPQNLSASRPQDRQFILSSKKLLLSDSGFYLCAWSPGESSNQPQHFGDGTRLSIL.

The chain is built from TRBV19 and TRBJ2-7; TRBD2 agrees at 8 bases. There are 14 residues in the CDR3. After removal of 11 bases from V and 4 bases from J, the junction contained 13 bases not matched to a gene. Per the germline V gene, CDR1 is LNHDA and CDR2 is SQIVND (reference sequence). The CDR3 here is CASSYGGDYYEQYF. CDR3 bases: TGTGCCTCTTCTTACGGGGGGGACTATTACGAGCAGTACTTC.

The chain couples TRBV5-1 to TRBJ2-3; D possibly uses TRBD1 or TRBD2 (5 bases each). From germline, CDR1 is SGHRS and CDR2 YFSETQ. Trimming took 5 bases from V and 10 from J, leaving 23 bases between them. CDR3 length: 15 residues. DNA of the CDR3: TGCGCCAGCAGACCTTCCGGGACCGCACACGAGGCGCAGTATTTT. It yields the protein CASRPSGTAHEAQYF.

This clone was picked up one time. The CDR3 spells CASIAAVLNTEAFF. CDR3 bases: TGCGCCAGCATCGCTGCAGTCCTGAACACTGAAGCTTTCTTT. V gene TRBV5-1 combines with J gene TRBJ1-1; D not certain. CDR1 and CDR2 (germline): SGHRS, YFSETQ. This CDR3 has 14 amino acids. Trimming took off 6 bases at V and 0 bases at J, with 12 bases between the two ends.

The rearrangement links TRBV27 to TRBJ2-3; D is uncertain. Germline lookup yields CDR1 MNHEY and CDR2 SMNVEV (reference sequence). Deletions cut 4 bases from V and 9 bases from J, with 14 bases between. The CDR3 contains 13 residues. CDR3 residues: CASSSGEVATQYF. The CDR3 DNA reads TGTGCCAGCAGTTCAGGCGAGGTTGCCACGCAGTATTTT.

The chain couples TRBV29-1 to TRBJ2-1; possibly TRBD1 or TRBD2 for D (7 bases each). This CDR3 region has 15 residues. The V gene lost 7 bases and the J gene lost 2 bases, with 18 bases spanning the gap. Germline values: CDR1 SQVTM, CDR2 ANQGSEA. The chain's CDR3 is CSGVGGDRTYNEQFF. CDR3 coding DNA: TGCAGCGGAGTGGGGGGGGACAGAACCTACAATGAGCAGTTCTTC.

This clone was observed once. The rearrangement joins TRBV29-1 to TRBJ2-5, with D uncertain. CDR3 length equals 12 residues. V dropped 5 bases and J dropped 5 bases, with 12 bases sitting between them. Germline V lookup: CDR1 SQVTM, CDR2 ANQGSEA. CDR3 DNA: TGCAGCGTTTGCAGCTTGGGGGAGACCCAGTACTTC. It encodes CSVCSLGETQYF.

J is TRBJ1-2 and V is TRBV7-9; tentatively, D is TRBD1 (5 bases). Germline V gives CDR1 SEHNR, CDR2 FQNEAQ (reference sequence). V shed 7 bases and J shed 6 bases, with 18 bases lying between them. The CDR3 length is 14 residues. The DNA of the CDR3 is TGTGCCAGCACATCCGGGACGGACGTTGATGGCTACACCTTC. Its translation: CASTSGTDVDGYTF.

DNA for the CDR3: TGTGCCAGCAGCTTAGTACAAGACACTGAAGCTTTCTTT. Translated, it gives CASSLVQDTEAFF. The chain employs TRBV7-9 and TRBJ1-1; no definite D call. Germline V gene sequence: CDR1 SEHNR, CDR2 FQNEAQ (reference sequence). The length of the CDR3 is 13 residues. The V gene lost 1 base and the J gene lost 3 bases, with 6 bases spanning the gap.

This chain joins TRBV4-1 and TRBJ2-7; TRBD2 aligns across 7 bases. The trim removed 3 bases at V and 2 bases at J, leaving 7 bases unmatched. Germline CDR1 and CDR2: MGHRA and YSYEKL. The CDR3 length is 15 residues. CDR3 sequence (DNA): TGCGCCAGCAGCCAGGGGGGGGGTCCTACCTACGAGCAGTACTTC. It specifies CASSQGGGPTYEQYF.

The chain carries TRBV6-5 and TRBJ1-4, with 8 bases that match TRBD1. Germline trimming cut 2 bases from V and 5 bases from J; bases unmatched to any gene: 4. The CDR3 contains 15 residues. In germline, CDR1 is MNHEY, CDR2 SVGAGI. Here the CDR3 reads CASSYPTGENEKLFF. The DNA of the CDR3 is TGTGCCAGCAGTTACCCGACAGGGGAGAATGAAAAACTGTTTTTT.

V gene TRBV5-1 combines with J gene TRBJ2-2; 8 nucleotides line up with TRBD1. The CDR3 covers 16 residues. V lost 0 bases, J lost 4 bases, and 5 bases stayed unmatched. Germline V CDR1 and CDR2: SGHRS, YFSETQ. CDR3 DNA sequence: TGCGCCAGCAGCTTGGTTCAGGGGGCGGCCACCGGGGAGCTGTTTTTT. It specifies CASSLVQGAATGELFF.

Here the CDR3 reads CASWEQGSRGGYTF. CDR3 in DNA: TGTGCCAGCTGGGAGCAGGGATCTCGGGGTGGCTACACCTTC. The V call is TRBV6-5, the J call TRBJ1-2; weak D call: TRBD1 (5 bases). V lost 8 bases and J 7 bases, leaving 20 bases between the germline ends. From germline, CDR1 is MNHEY and CDR2 SVGAGI. The CDR3 length is 14 residues.

This sequence joins TRBV7-9 and TRBJ2-7; perhaps TRBD2 as D (5 bases). Per germline, CDR1 SEHNR and CDR2 FQNEAQ (reference sequence). The V end lost 1 base, the J end lost 4 bases, and 8 bases lay between the germline ends. CDR3 size: 13 residues. The CDR3 region is CASSLGGGYEQYF. The CDR3 DNA is TGTGCCAGCAGCTTAGGCGGCGGGTACGAGCAGTACTTC.

This sequence joins TRBV28 and TRBJ1-1; D possibly corresponds to TRBD1 (6 bases). V dropped 1 base and J dropped 4 bases, with 10 bases sitting between them. The germline V gene has CDR1 MDHEN and CDR2 SYDVKM. CDR3 length: 14 amino acids. CDR3 in amino acids: CASSLSQGSTEAFF. CDR3 nucleotides: TGTGCCAGCAGTTTATCACAGGGAAGCACTGAAGCTTTCTTT.

The chain employs TRBV6-6 and TRBJ1-1; no clear D. From germline, CDR1 is MNHNY and CDR2 SVGAGI (reference sequence). Trimming cost V 3 bases and J 4 bases, with 6 bases left between them. CDR3 length equals 12 residues. The CDR3 reads CASSYLSTEAFF. The CDR3, as DNA: TGTGCCAGCAGTTATTTGAGCACTGAAGCTTTCTTT.

The CDR3 spells CASSFQGRGSPLHF. DNA for the CDR3: TGTGCCAGCAGTTTTCAGGGGAGAGGTTCACCCCTCCACTTT. The genes are TRBV28 and TRBJ1-6; D might be TRBD1 (6 bases). Trimming cost V 3 bases and J 9 bases, with 12 bases left between them. This CDR3 region has 14 residues. CDR1 MDHEN and CDR2 SYDVKM come from the germline V gene.

The CDR3 loop reads CASSETGAGGAQYF. The CDR3 DNA reads as TGTGCCAGCAGTGAGACCGGGGCCGGCGGGGCCCAGTACTTC. The V and J genes are TRBV25-1 and TRBJ2-5; D is perhaps TRBD2 (6 bases). Trimming pared 3 bases from V and 9 bases from J, leaving 17 bases between. Per germline, CDR1 MGHDK and CDR2 SYGVNS. The CDR3 length is 14 residues.

V and J are TRBV5-6 and TRBJ1-2; 12 bases match TRBD1. Per the germline V gene, CDR1 is SGHDT and CDR2 is YYEEEE. V trimming: 4 bases; J trimming: 7 bases; junction bases outside the gene matches: 8. The CDR3 totals 15 residues. The CDR3, as DNA: TGTGCCAGCAGCCCCGGGACAGGGGGCTTAGGTGGCTACACCTTC. Protein: CASSPGTGGLGGYTF.

This clone was counted a single time. This chain connects TRBV27 to TRBJ2-7, with D possibly being TRBD1 (6 bases). The CDR3 runs to 16 residues. CDR1 is MNHEY, CDR2 SMNVEV, per germline (reference sequence). Trimming pared 5 bases from V and 7 bases from J, leaving 24 bases between. In nucleotides, the CDR3 is TGTGCCAGCAGTAACTCCCCGGCAGGGACACTACTAGAGCAGTACTTC. This encodes CASSNSPAGTLLEQYF.